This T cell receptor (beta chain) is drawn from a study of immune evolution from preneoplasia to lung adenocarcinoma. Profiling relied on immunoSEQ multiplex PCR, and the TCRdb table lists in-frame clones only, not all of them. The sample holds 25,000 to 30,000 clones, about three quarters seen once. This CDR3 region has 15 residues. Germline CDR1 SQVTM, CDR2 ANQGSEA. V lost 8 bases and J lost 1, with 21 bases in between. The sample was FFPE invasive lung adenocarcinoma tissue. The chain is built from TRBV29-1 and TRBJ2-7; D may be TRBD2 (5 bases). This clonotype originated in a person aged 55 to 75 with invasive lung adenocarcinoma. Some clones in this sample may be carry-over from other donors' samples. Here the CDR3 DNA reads TGCAGCACCCTGGAGAAGAGGGTTTCATCCTACGAGCAGTACTTC. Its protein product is CSTLEKRVSSYEQYF.